This passage covers 7 T cell receptor beta chains from one sample sequenced in a study of cytomegalovirus exposure and HLA in healthy donors. The study ran its PCR with 60 Vbeta and 13 Jbeta primers. The protocol was immunoSEQ multiplex PCR, while the TCRdb copy is restricted to in-frame clones and leaves out a portion. This table holds some 160,000 clones, 65% to 85% found once. Sequencing was performed on PBMCs. Every receptor here comes from a middle-aged woman in good health and CMV-seropositive.

The CDR3 bases are TGTGCCAGCAGCCGGAGCGGGGGCAGCTCCTACGAGCAGTACTTC. Protein product: CASSRSGGSSYEQYF. This chain links TRBV5-4 with TRBJ2-7; TRBD2 matches 8 bases. The V and J ends lost 4 bases and 0 bases, in that order; junction bases with no gene match: 6. Germline CDR1 reads SGHNT; CDR2 reads YYREEE (reference sequence). CDR3 length equals 15 residues. Supplemented by reference TRBV5-4 and TRBJ2-7, the full variable domain reads ETGVTQSPTHLIKTRGQQVTLRCSSQSGHNTVSWYQQALGQGPQFIFQYYREEENGRGNFPPRFSGLQFPNYSSELNVNALELDDSALYLCASSRSGGSSYEQYFGPGTRLTVT.

The chain links TRBV9 to TRBJ2-6; 7 positions agree with TRBD2. After removal of 0 bases from V and 0 bases from J, the junction contained 15 bases not matched to a gene. The germline V gene has CDR1 SGDLS and CDR2 YYNGEE. The CDR3 is 21 amino acids. CDR3 loop: CASSVATEGWGGGSGANVLTF. CDR3 DNA: TGTGCCAGCAGCGTAGCTACTGAGGGGTGGGGGGGTGGCTCTGGGGCCAACGTCCTGACTTTC.

The rearrangement joins TRBV30 to TRBJ1-1; TRBD1 is a possible D gene (5 bases). In germline, CDR1 is GTSNPN, CDR2 SVGIG (reference sequence). CDR3 length equals 13 residues. The ends were cut back, 0 bases at V and 8 bases at J, with 13 bases in the middle. CDR3 DNA: TGTGCCTGGAGTGTACCTGGCCGGGGGGAAGCTTTCTTT. It encodes CAWSVPGRGEAFF.

This clone appeared a few times. DNA of the CDR3: TGCAGTGCTAGTTGGCAGACTGAAGCTTTCTTT. Protein: CSASWQTEAFF. The V call is TRBV20-1, the J call TRBJ1-1; D gene uncertain. Per the germline V gene, CDR1 is DFQATT and CDR2 is SNEGSKA (reference sequence). Trimming removed 3 bases at V and 5 bases at J, with 7 bases between. The CDR3 covers 11 residues.

The chain combines TRBV5-6 with TRBJ1-2; no definite D call. CDR3 length equals 13 residues. Germline V gene data show CDR1 as SGHDT and CDR2 as YYEEEE. Trimming shortened V by 5 bases and J by 5 bases, and 13 bases separated the two germline ends. The CDR3 DNA reads TGTGCCAGCAGGGAGATTTTGCAGTATGGCTACACCTTC. Translated: CASREILQYGYTF.

The chain is built from TRBV6-1 and TRBJ2-7, with D maybe TRBD1 (6 bases). The CDR3 spans 15 residues. The germline V gene has CDR1 MNHNS and CDR2 SASEGT. V was pared by 2 bases and J by 3 bases, with 14 bases between. Here the CDR3 reads CASSELSTGDYEQYF. The DNA for the CDR3 is TGTGCCAGCAGTGAACTTTCGACAGGAGACTACGAGCAGTACTTC.

V is TRBV27 and J is TRBJ1-1; tentatively, D is TRBD1 (5 bases). Trimming pared 5 bases from V and 6 bases from J, leaving 22 bases between. This CDR3 is built from 16 residues. CDR1 and CDR2 from the germline V gene are MNHEY and SMNVEV (reference sequence). DNA for the CDR3: TGTGCCAGCAGTCTCGGAAGAGGAGGGGCAAACGCTGAAGCTTTCTTT. It encodes CASSLGRGGANAEAFF.